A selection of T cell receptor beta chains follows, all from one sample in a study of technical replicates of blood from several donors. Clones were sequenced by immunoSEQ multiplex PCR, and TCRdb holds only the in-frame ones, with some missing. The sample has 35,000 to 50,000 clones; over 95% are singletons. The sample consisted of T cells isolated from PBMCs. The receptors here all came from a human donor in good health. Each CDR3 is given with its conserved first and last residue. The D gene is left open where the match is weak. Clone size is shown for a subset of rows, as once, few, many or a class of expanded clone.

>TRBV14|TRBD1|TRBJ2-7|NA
CASSRGQGTGEQYF
TGTGCCAGCAGCCGAGGACAGGGAACGGGCGAGCAGTACTTC
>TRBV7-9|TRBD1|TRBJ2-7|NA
CASSLGTESSYEQYF
TGTGCCAGCAGTTTAGGGACAGAGAGCTCCTACGAGCAGTACTTC
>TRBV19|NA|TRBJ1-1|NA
CASWGSDGPNTEAFF
TGTGCCAGTTGGGGCTCCGACGGCCCGAACACTGAAGCTTTCTTT
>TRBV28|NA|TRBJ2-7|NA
CASSLLGSYEQYF
TGTGCCAGCAGTTTGCTCGGTTCCTACGAGCAGTACTTC
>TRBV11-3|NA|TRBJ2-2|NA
CASSVYGVTNTGELFF
TGTGCCAGCAGCGTATACGGGGTTACGAACACCGGGGAGCTGTTTTTT
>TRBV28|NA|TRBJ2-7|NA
CASSLGTTYEQYF
TGTGCCAGCAGTTTAGGGACAACCTACGAGCAGTACTTC
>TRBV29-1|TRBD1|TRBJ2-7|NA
CSVAGGAAYEQYF
TGCAGCGTTGCAGGGGGCGCTGCCTACGAGCAGTACTTC
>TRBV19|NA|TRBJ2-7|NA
CASCRVLGDEQYF
TGTGCCAGTTGCAGGGTCCTAGGGGACGAGCAGTACTTC
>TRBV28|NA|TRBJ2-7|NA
CASGRDSSYEQYF
TGTGCCAGCGGGCGGGACAGCTCCTACGAGCAGTACTTC
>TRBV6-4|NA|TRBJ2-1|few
CASSAQDSSYNEQFF
TGTGCCAGCAGTGCTCAGGACAGCTCCTACAATGAGCAGTTCTTC
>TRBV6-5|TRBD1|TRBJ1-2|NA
CASSAQGVRGYTF
TGTGCCAGCAGTGCACAGGGGGTCCGTGGCTACACCTTC
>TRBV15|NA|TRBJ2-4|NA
CATSRLTKNIQYF
TGTGCCACCAGCAGGTTAACCAAAAACATTCAGTACTTC
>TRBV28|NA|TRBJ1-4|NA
CASSPPPGVYNEKLFF
TGTGCCAGCAGTCCCCCCCCAGGGGTGTACAATGAAAAACTGTTTTTT
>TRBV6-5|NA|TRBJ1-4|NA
CASKTEEKLFF
TGTGCCAGCAAGACAGAGGAAAAACTGTTTTTT
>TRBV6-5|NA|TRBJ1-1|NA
CASSYRGPYTEAFF
TGTGCCAGCAGTTATCGCGGGCCGTACACTGAAGCTTTCTTT
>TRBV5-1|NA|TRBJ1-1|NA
CASSPRTDRNTEAFF
TGCGCCAGCAGCCCAAGGACAGACCGGAACACTGAAGCTTTCTTT
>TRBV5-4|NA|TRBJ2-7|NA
CASSWARGRLLPRGQYF
TGTGCCAGCAGCTGGGCCCGAGGGAGACTATTACCCCGCGGGCAGTACTTC
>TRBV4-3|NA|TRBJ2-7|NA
CASSQDRVGEQYF
TGCGCCAGCAGCCAAGACCGGGTGGGCGAGCAGTACTTC
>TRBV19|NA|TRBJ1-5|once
CASSTSTEQPQHF
TGTGCCAGTAGTACATCGACAGAACAGCCCCAGCATTTT
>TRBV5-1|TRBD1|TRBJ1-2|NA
CASSLVGQVLNYGYTF
TGCGCCAGCAGCTTGGTGGGACAGGTACTTAACTATGGCTACACCTTC
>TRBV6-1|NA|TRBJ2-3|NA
CASSEFGLSDTQYF
TGTGCCAGCAGTGAATTCGGACTGTCAGATACGCAGTATTTT
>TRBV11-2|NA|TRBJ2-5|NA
CASSSMVETQYF
TGTGCCAGCAGCTCTATGGTAGAGACCCAGTACTTC
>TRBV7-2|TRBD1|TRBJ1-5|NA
CASSSGQGVQPQHF
TGTGCCAGCAGCTCCGGACAGGGCGTTCAGCCCCAGCATTTT
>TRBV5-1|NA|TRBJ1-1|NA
CASSRLPGGEHTEAFF
TGCGCCAGCAGTCGTCTTCCAGGAGGTGAACACACTGAAGCTTTCTTT
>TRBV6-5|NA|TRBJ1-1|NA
CASSYSRGGSTEAFF
TGTGCCAGCAGTTACTCTCGCGGGGGGAGCACTGAAGCTTTCTTT
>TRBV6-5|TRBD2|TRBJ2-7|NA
CASRRGEGEQYF
TGTGCCAGCAGACGCGGGGAGGGCGAGCAGTACTTC
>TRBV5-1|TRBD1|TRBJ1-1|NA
CASSAQGANTEAFF
TGCGCCAGCAGCGCACAGGGGGCGAACACTGAAGCTTTCTTT
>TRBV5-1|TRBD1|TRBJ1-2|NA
CASSLGQGQSYGYTF
TGCGCCAGCAGCTTAGGACAGGGACAGAGCTATGGCTACACCTTC
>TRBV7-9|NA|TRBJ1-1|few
CASSLGTGRTEAFF
TGTGCCAGCAGCTTAGGCACAGGGCGTACTGAAGCTTTCTTT
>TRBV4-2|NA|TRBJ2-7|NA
CASSQVTSNSYEQYF
TGTGCCAGCAGCCAGGTAACTAGCAATTCCTACGAGCAGTACTTC
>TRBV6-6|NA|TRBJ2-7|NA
CASSPQGSAYEQYF
TGTGCCAGCAGTCCCCAGGGGAGCGCCTACGAGCAGTACTTC
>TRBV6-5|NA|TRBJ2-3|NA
CASRGRENGGTQYF
TGTGCCAGCAGGGGTAGAGAGAACGGGGGTACGCAGTATTTT
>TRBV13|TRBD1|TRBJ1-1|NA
CASSPSDRGRAEAFF
TGTGCCAGCAGCCCGTCGGACAGGGGAAGGGCTGAAGCTTTCTTT
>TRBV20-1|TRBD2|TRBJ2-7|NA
CSAGSGTSKYF
TGCAGTGCCGGCAGCGGGACTTCGAAGTACTTC
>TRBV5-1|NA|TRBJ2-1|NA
CASSSGVYNEQFF
TGCGCCAGCAGCTCGGGGGTCTACAATGAGCAGTTCTTC
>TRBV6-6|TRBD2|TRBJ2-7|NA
CASSYSGLAGDEQYF
TGTGCCAGCAGTTACTCAGGACTAGCGGGAGACGAGCAGTACTTC
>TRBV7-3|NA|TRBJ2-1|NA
CASSLNPGIGEQFF
TGTGCCAGCAGCTTAAATCCAGGGATCGGGGAGCAGTTCTTC
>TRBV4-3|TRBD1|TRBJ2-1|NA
CASSQDGGQSYNEQFF
TGCGCCAGCAGCCAAGATGGGGGACAGAGCTACAATGAGCAGTTCTTC
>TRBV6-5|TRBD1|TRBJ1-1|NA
CASFQGARTEAFF
TGTGCCAGCTTCCAGGGGGCGAGGACTGAAGCTTTCTTT
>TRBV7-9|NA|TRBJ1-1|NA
CASQTALNTEAFF
TGTGCCTCCCAAACAGCCCTGAACACTGAAGCTTTCTTT
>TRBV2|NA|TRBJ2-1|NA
CASSEMTGTSYNEQFF
TGTGCCAGCAGTGAAATGACGGGAACGTCCTACAATGAGCAGTTCTTC
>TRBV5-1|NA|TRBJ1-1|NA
CASSLWWEAEAFF
TGCGCCAGCAGCTTGTGGTGGGAGGCTGAAGCTTTCTTT
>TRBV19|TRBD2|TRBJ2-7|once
CASSWTSGSYEQYF
TGTGCCAGTAGTTGGACTAGCGGGAGCTACGAGCAGTACTTC
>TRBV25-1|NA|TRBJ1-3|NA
CASSEFYGGRGGNTIYF
TGTGCCAGCAGTGAATTTTACGGGGGTAGGGGTGGAAACACCATATATTTT
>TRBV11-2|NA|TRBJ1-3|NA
CASSTLARSGNTIYF
TGTGCCAGCAGCACCTTAGCGAGGTCTGGAAACACCATATATTTT
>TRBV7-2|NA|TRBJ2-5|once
CASSTSMGGSETQYF
TGTGCCAGCAGCACCTCAATGGGGGGTTCAGAGACCCAGTACTTC
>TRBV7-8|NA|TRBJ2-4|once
CASSSPGAKNIQYF
TGTGCCAGCAGCTCCCCGGGAGCCAAAAACATTCAGTACTTC
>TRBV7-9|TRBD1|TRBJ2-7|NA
CASSHRQGGEQYF
TGTGCCAGCAGCCATAGACAGGGGGGGGAGCAGTACTTC
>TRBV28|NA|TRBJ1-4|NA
CASSLTGATNEKLFF
TGTGCCAGCAGCCTAACAGGTGCAACTAATGAAAAACTGTTTTTT